The 29 T cell receptor beta chains reported below all come from one sample, sequenced in a study of T cell responses to AZD1222 COVID-19 vaccine. The method was immunoSEQ multiplex PCR; TCRdb's version includes in-frame clones alone and lacks a portion of them. This table has 100,000 or so clones, approximately 90% appearing once. The material sequenced was peripheral blood, taken on day 0 of AZD1222 vaccination. Receptors were obtained from an adult in good health.

The chain combines TRBV5-6 with TRBJ2-2; D unresolved. Looked up from germline, CDR1 is SGHDT and CDR2 is YYEEEE. V dropped 7 bases and J dropped 6 bases, with 7 bases sitting between them. This CDR3 is 11 amino acids long. The CDR3 DNA reads TGTGCCAGCGGGGTTGCCGGGGAGCTGTTTTTT. Translation gives CASGVAGELFF.

The chain recombines TRBV19 with TRBJ1-4; a possible D gene is TRBD1 (6 bases). Germline loops: CDR1 LNHDA, CDR2 SQIVND (reference sequence). This CDR3 contains 17 residues. V dropped 6 bases and J dropped 0 bases, with 17 bases sitting between them. The CDR3 protein is CASSRDPGHTTNEKLFF. In DNA, the CDR3 is TGTGCCAGTAGCCGGGATCCGGGACACACAACTAATGAAAAACTGTTTTTT.

The CDR3: CASSLASGLLHNEQFF. The CDR3 coding sequence is TGTGCCAGCAGCTTGGCCTCGGGACTCCTGCACAATGAGCAGTTCTTC. The chain is built from TRBV5-5 and TRBJ2-1; TRBD2 is a possible D gene (6 bases). Trimming stripped 0 bases from V and 5 bases from J, with 15 bases between. This CDR3 has 16 residues. In germline, CDR1 is SGHKS, CDR2 YYEKEE (reference sequence).

The CDR3, as DNA: TGTGCTAGTGGTTTGGGCGGGAGTGGATCAGATACGCAGTATTTT. The encoded protein is CASGLGGSGSDTQYF. This sequence joins TRBV12-5 and TRBJ2-3, with TRBD2 identical over 7 bases. Germline-derived CDR1 and CDR2 are LGHNT and FRNRAP. Trimming took 1 base from V and 4 from J; bases not matched to a gene: 5. CDR3 length: 15 amino acids.

The chain is built from TRBV28 and TRBJ1-2; D uncertain. CDR3 length: 14 amino acids. Germline lookup yields CDR1 MDHEN and CDR2 SYDVKM. The V gene lost 1 base and the J gene lost 6 bases, with 12 bases spanning the gap. The CDR3 sequence is CASSLLSRAHGYTF. CDR3 nucleotides: TGTGCCAGCAGTTTATTATCTCGGGCCCATGGCTACACCTTC.

V is TRBV19 and J is TRBJ2-2; the match to TRBD2 covers 9 bases. Trimming removed 4 bases from V and 3 bases from J; junction bases left unmatched: 15. CDR3 length equals 19 residues. The germline CDR1 and CDR2 sequences are LNHDA and SQIVND (reference sequence). The CDR3 DNA reads TGTGCCAGTAGTACCAGTGGTTTTAGCGGGAGTAGGTACACCGGGGAGCTGTTTTTT. It encodes CASSTSGFSGSRYTGELFF.

This rearrangement joins TRBV6-5 to TRBJ1-2; D possibly corresponds to TRBD1 (5 bases). Germline CDR1 and CDR2: MNHEY and SVGAGI. The CDR3 is 13 residues long. Trimming pared 6 bases from V and 2 bases from J, leaving 10 bases between. CDR3 residues: CASRQASNYGYTF. The CDR3 coding sequence is TGTGCCAGCAGACAGGCCTCAAACTATGGCTACACCTTC.

The table lists this clone with a count of one. This chain connects TRBV19 to TRBJ2-4, with D perhaps given as TRBD1 or TRBD2 (5 bases each). The CDR3 totals 20 residues. Between the trimmed V and J ends, which lost 6 bases and 0 bases, there was a span of 27 bases. Germline loops: CDR1 LNHDA, CDR2 SQIVND (reference sequence). The CDR3: CASSFRGQSTAILAKNIQYF. The CDR3 DNA reads as TGTGCCAGTAGCTTTCGGGGCCAATCTACAGCAATATTAGCCAAAAACATTCAGTACTTC.

The chain combines TRBV3-1 (or the pseudogene TRBV3-2) with TRBJ1-4; 8 bases fit TRBD1. V shed 5 bases, J shed 6 bases, and the junction held 8 bases outside the gene matches. Germline CDR1 and CDR2: LGHDT and YNNKEL (reference sequence). This CDR3 spans 15 amino acids. The CDR3 DNA reads as TGTGCCAGCAGCAAGCAGGGGGCGAGCTATGAAAAACTGTTTTTT. This codes for CASSKQGASYEKLFF.

This clone has a single count. The chain employs TRBV3-1 (or the pseudogene TRBV3-2) and TRBJ1-2, with TRBD1 matching 8 bases. The V gene end was trimmed by 0 bases and the J gene end by 4 bases; junction bases not matched to a gene: 7. There are 16 residues in the CDR3. Germline V lookup: CDR1 LGHDT, CDR2 YNNKEL (reference sequence). CDR3 protein: CASSQENGQGPYGYTF. The DNA for the CDR3 is TGTGCCAGCAGCCAAGAGAACGGACAGGGACCCTATGGCTACACCTTC.

The chain couples TRBV24-1 to TRBJ1-4, with a weak D call TRBD1 (6 bases). Between the trimmed V and J ends, which lost 3 bases and 6 bases, there was a span of 19 bases. Per germline, CDR1 KGHDR and CDR2 SFDVKD. This CDR3 comprises 17 residues. The DNA of the CDR3 is TGTGCCACCAGTGATGCCTCCAGGGGTGGCCCAGATGAAAAACTGTTTTTT. Protein product: CATSDASRGGPDEKLFF.

This clone was seen just once. CDR3 sequence: CASSQVWGGNNSPLHF. In nucleotides, the CDR3 is TGTGCCAGCAGCCAAGTTTGGGGGGGAAACAATTCACCCCTCCACTTT. The rearrangement links TRBV3-1 (or the pseudogene TRBV3-2) to TRBJ1-6; tentatively, D is TRBD1 (5 bases). V was clipped by 1 base and J by 7 bases, with 14 bases between them. This CDR3 spans 16 amino acids. The germline V gene encodes CDR1 LGHDT and CDR2 YNNKEL (reference sequence).

This clone was seen a handful of times. In DNA form, the CDR3 reads TGTGCCAGCAGCTGGGGACTCCCTACCTACAATGAGCAGTTCTTC. Protein product: CASSWGLPTYNEQFF. The chain carries TRBV7-2 and TRBJ2-1; D possibly corresponds to TRBD2 (6 bases). The germline V gene encodes CDR1 SGHTA and CDR2 FQGNSA. CDR3 length: 15 residues. Trimming pared 4 bases from V and 2 bases from J, leaving 12 bases between.

The chain combines TRBV3-1 (or the pseudogene TRBV3-2) with TRBJ2-6; the D is unclear. Germline V gene lookup returns CDR1 LGHDT and CDR2 YNNKEL (reference sequence). The CDR3 runs to 16 residues. Deletions cut 0 bases from V and 0 bases from J, with 6 bases between. The CDR3 DNA is TGTGCCAGCAGCCAAGACGGAAGCTCTGGGGCCAACGTCCTGACTTTC. This codes for CASSQDGSSGANVLTF.

V is TRBV6-5 and J is TRBJ1-2, with 7 bases aligning to TRBD1. Germline V gives CDR1 MNHEY, CDR2 SVGAGI. The junction had 5 bases not matched to a gene; V was cut back by 6 bases and J by 4 bases. The CDR3 loop spans 13 amino acids. The CDR3 sequence is CASRPTGSYGYTF. The CDR3 nucleotides read TGTGCCAGCAGACCGACAGGGTCCTATGGCTACACCTTC.

This chain uses TRBV4-3 with TRBJ2-7; D remains unclear. This CDR3 is built from 17 residues. V was shortened by 0 bases and J by 4 bases, with 19 bases between the two germline ends. Germline V gene lookup returns CDR1 LGHNA and CDR2 YSLEER. The CDR3 is CASSQDSALPSMYEQYF. The CDR3 DNA reads TGCGCCAGCAGCCAAGATTCAGCACTCCCCTCTATGTACGAGCAGTACTTC.

This rearrangement joins TRBV19 to TRBJ2-1; D unclear. The CDR3 sequence is 13 residues long. Trimming left V 2 bases short and J 2 bases short, with 4 bases between. The germline gives CDR1 LNHDA, CDR2 SQIVND (reference sequence). This CDR3 reads CASSISAYNEQFF. CDR3 DNA: TGTGCCAGTAGTATATCAGCCTACAATGAGCAGTTCTTC. Based on the CDR3 plus reference TRBV19 and TRBJ2-1, the full variable domain is DGGITQSPKYLFRKEGQNVTLSCEQNLNHDAMYWYRQDPGQGLRLIYYSQIVNDFQKGDIAEGYSVSREKKESFPLTVTSAQKNPTAFYLCASSISAYNEQFFGPGTRLTVL.

This rearrangement joins TRBV28 to TRBJ1-1; D may be TRBD1 (6 bases). Germline-derived CDR1 and CDR2 are MDHEN and SYDVKM. The CDR3 sequence is 15 residues long. Between the trimmed V and J ends, which lost 3 bases and 5 bases, there was a span of 16 bases. CDR3 amino acids: CASSFPGRGGTEAFF. CDR3 sequence (DNA): TGTGCCAGCAGTTTCCCCGGCAGGGGTGGAACTGAAGCTTTCTTT.

V gene TRBV5-1 combines with J gene TRBJ1-1; TRBD1 matches 9 bases. CDR1 is SGHRS, CDR2 YFSETQ, per germline. After removal of 0 bases from V and 5 bases from J, the junction contained 2 bases not matched to a gene. The CDR3 length is 14 residues. The CDR3 region has the DNA TGCGCCAGCAGCTTGGACAGGGGGCGGACTGAAGCTTTCTTT. Protein: CASSLDRGRTEAFF.

This sequence joins TRBV12-3 or TRBV12-4 and TRBJ1-2; no reliable D call. The CDR3 sequence is 12 residues long. V lost 5 bases to trimming and J lost 0 bases, with 4 bases between them. CDR3 residues: CASSLANYGYTF. In DNA, the CDR3 is TGTGCCAGCAGTCTGGCTAACTATGGCTACACCTTC.

The V and J genes are TRBV3-1 (or the pseudogene TRBV3-2) and TRBJ1-1; D gene unclear. V was trimmed by 4 bases and J by 0 bases, leaving 0 bases between them. The CDR3 runs 11 residues. Germline values: CDR1 LGHDT, CDR2 YNNKEL (reference sequence). CDR3 sequence (DNA): TGTGCCAGCAGCCTGAACACTGAAGCTTTCTTT. This sequence encodes CASSLNTEAFF.

The CDR3 protein is CASSLARGTEAFF. The CDR3 nucleotides are TGTGCCAGCAGTCTGGCGCGTGGCACTGAAGCTTTCTTT. This chain links TRBV12-3 or TRBV12-4 with TRBJ1-1; D remains unclear. Deletions cut 5 bases from V and 4 bases from J, with 11 bases between. The CDR3 contains 13 residues.

The chain carries TRBV28 and TRBJ1-2, with TRBD1 matching over 10 bases. The length of the CDR3 is 14 residues. CDR1 is MDHEN, CDR2 SYDVKM, per germline. The ends lost 6 bases at V and 4 bases at J; junction bases unmatched: 5. The CDR3 DNA is TGTGCCAGCAGCATGGACAGGGGGTTCTATGGCTACACCTTC. This encodes CASSMDRGFYGYTF.

The rearrangement uses TRBV5-1 and TRBJ1-4; the match to TRBD1 covers 8 bases. The CDR3 consists of 15 residues. Germline lookup yields CDR1 SGHRS and CDR2 YFSETQ. Germline trimming cut 4 bases from V and 7 bases from J; bases unmatched to any gene: 9. CDR3 amino acids: CASSPQTGAGEKLFF. Here the CDR3 DNA reads TGCGCCAGCAGCCCCCAGACAGGGGCGGGTGAAAAACTGTTTTTT.

The chain carries TRBV19 and TRBJ1-1; D uncertain. The CDR3 is 13 amino acids. Germline V CDR1 and CDR2: LNHDA, SQIVND (reference sequence). V was clipped by 3 bases and J by 3 bases, with 8 bases between them. The CDR3: CASSITYDTEAFF. DNA for the CDR3: TGTGCCAGTAGTATTACTTACGACACTGAAGCTTTCTTT. Using reference TRBV19 and TRBJ1-1 for the parts outside the CDR3, the full variable domain is DGGITQSPKYLFRKEGQNVTLSCEQNLNHDAMYWYRQDPGQGLRLIYYSQIVNDFQKGDIAEGYSVSREKKESFPLTVTSAQKNPTAFYLCASSITYDTEAFFGQGTRLTVV.

The V and J genes are TRBV6-7 and TRBJ1-5, with D unclear. TRBV6-7 is known as an ORF, though its function is uncertain. This CDR3 has 18 residues. The V and J ends lost 9 bases and 0 bases respectively, with 24 bases between them. The CDR3 protein is CASDFIRESRLSNQPQHF. In DNA, the CDR3 is TGTGCCAGTGACTTTATTCGGGAGTCAAGGCTTAGCAATCAGCCCCAGCATTTT.

V is TRBV5-5 and J is TRBJ1-4; D gene uncertain. The CDR3 is 14 amino acids. Germline V gene data show CDR1 as SGHKS and CDR2 as YYEKEE (reference sequence). The germline V and J ends were trimmed by 4 bases and 1 base, with 8 bases remaining between them. CDR3 in DNA: TGTGCCAGCAGCGTGGCTGTAACTAATGAAAAACTGTTTTTT. Its protein product is CASSVAVTNEKLFF.

The J gene is TRBJ1-1, the V gene TRBV29-1; weak D call: TRBD1 (6 bases). Germline-derived CDR1 and CDR2 are SQVTM and ANQGSEA. V gave up 3 bases and J gave up 6 bases, with 14 bases separating them. The CDR3 length is 13 residues. As DNA, the CDR3 is TGCAGCGTTGATGAGGGGGGGGACGCTGAAGCTTTCTTT. It yields the protein CSVDEGGDAEAFF.

The chain recombines TRBV19 with TRBJ2-3, with 8 positions matching TRBD2. The CDR3 has 14 amino acids. Germline trimming cut 3 bases from V and 4 bases from J; bases unmatched to any gene: 3. Germline loops: CDR1 LNHDA, CDR2 SQIVND (reference sequence). The CDR3 sequence: CASSIRLAPDTQYF. DNA of the CDR3: TGTGCCAGTAGTATTCGACTAGCGCCAGATACGCAGTATTTT.